Below are 28 T cell receptor beta chains sequenced from a single sample in a study of vaccination and CD4 T cells after COVID-19 (dated by TCRdb to 2021 to 2024). The intended sense of this specimen's treatment or condition label: approximately 10-day PBMC culture with coronavirus spike peptide pools or control peptides (ViraFEST assay). To prepare the library, PCR was applied. The instrument was an Illumina iSeq 100. DNA from cultured CD4+ T cells underwent TCR sequencing with the Oncomine TCR Beta short-read assay at the Johns Hopkins FTIC core. The raw public reads went through TCRdb reprocessing: fastp at Q25, MiXCR clone calling, in-frame beta chains kept. Merged by CDR3 protein, the rows form single entries marked with the most common genes and DNA. For this sample the table gives 10,000 or so distinct CDR3 sequences, of which 65% to 75% were detected only once. The ten largest clones add up to roughly 9.1% of the sample.

Their cognate antigens are unknown. The sample comprised CD4+ T cells from blood, cultured in vitro. The receptors were sampled from a human donor who had recovered from COVID-19.

This chain uses TRBV20-1 with TRBJ2-2, with unresolved D. CDR3 length: 13 residues. V lost 3 bases to trimming and J lost 7 bases, with 12 bases between them. Germline lookup yields CDR1 DFQATT and CDR2 SNEGSKA (reference sequence). The DNA for the CDR3 is TGCAGTGCTAGGGTCGGCGGAGTCGGGGAGCTGTTTTTT. Translating gives CSARVGGVGELFF.

The V gene is TRBV19, the J gene TRBJ1-5, with D perhaps TRBD1 (6 bases). The CDR3 contains 15 residues. Trimming removed 7 bases at V and 2 bases at J, with 15 bases between. Germline CDR1 is LNHDA and CDR2 is SQIVND (reference sequence). The DNA of the CDR3 is TGTGCCAGTATTCAAACAGGACAGCGCAATCAGCCCCAGCATTTT. It encodes CASIQTGQRNQPQHF.

This chain joins TRBV20-1 and TRBJ2-2, with a possible D match to TRBD1 (5 bases). Germline CDR1 reads DFQATT; CDR2 reads SNEGSKA (reference sequence). This CDR3 has 12 residues. V dropped 4 bases and J dropped 7 bases, with 10 bases sitting between them. CDR3 DNA: TGCAGTGCTACCAGGCAGGGCGGGGAGCTGTTTTTT. Amino acid sequence: CSATRQGGELFF.

The chain couples TRBV19 to TRBJ1-2, with no clear D. The CDR3 has 15 amino acids. V lost 1 base and J 3 bases, leaving 12 bases between the germline ends. Germline V gene data show CDR1 as LNHDA and CDR2 as SQIVND (reference sequence). CDR3 coding DNA: TGTGCCAGTAGTATAGCCGGGGAGGGCGACTATGGCTACACCTTC. Translating it yields CASSIAGEGDYGYTF.

This clonotype was observed a single time. The rearrangement uses TRBV28 and TRBJ1-2; D is undetermined. Germline-derived CDR1 and CDR2 are MDHEN and SYDVKM. Trimming cost V 5 bases and J 0 bases, with 10 bases left between them. This CDR3 contains 14 residues. CDR3 sequence (DNA): TGTGCCAGCAGTAGGACGGTAGCTAACTATGGCTACACCTTC. Its translation: CASSRTVANYGYTF.

The chain uses TRBV19 and TRBJ1-2; D possibly corresponds to TRBD1 (5 bases). Trimming took off 7 bases at V and 5 bases at J, with 11 bases between the two ends. Germline CDR1 LNHDA, CDR2 SQIVND (reference sequence). This CDR3 has 12 amino acids. The DNA for the CDR3 is TGTGCCAGTACCCCAGGGAGGTATGGCTACACCTTC. This encodes CASTPGRYGYTF. Drawing the rest from reference TRBV19 and TRBJ1-2, the complete variable domain is DGGITQSPKYLFRKEGQNVTLSCEQNLNHDAMYWYRQDPGQGLRLIYYSQIVNDFQKGDIAEGYSVSREKKESFPLTVTSAQKNPTAFYLCASTPGRYGYTFGSGTRLTVV.

V usage is TRBV24-1 and J usage is TRBJ2-5, with D perhaps matching TRBD2 (6 bases). This CDR3 is built from 15 residues. Looked up from germline, CDR1 is KGHDR and CDR2 is SFDVKD. The V end lost 5 bases, the J end lost 2 bases, and 14 bases lay between the germline ends. The CDR3 is CATSGGGAGQETQYF. The CDR3 DNA sequence: TGTGCCACCAGTGGAGGAGGGGCTGGACAAGAGACCCAGTACTTC.

The gene calls are TRBV7-2 and TRBJ1-5; 10 bases fit TRBD1. The CDR3 runs to 17 residues. V was clipped by 6 bases and J by 3 bases; unmatched bases: 11. Germline CDR1 is SGHTA and CDR2 is FQGNSA. The CDR3 DNA sequence: TGTGCCAGCAGTCGGGGGGTGGGGACAGGGGCCAATCAGCCCCAGCATTTT. This gives the protein CASSRGVGTGANQPQHF.

This chain links TRBV6-1 with TRBJ1-5; 9 nucleotides match TRBD1. CDR3 size: 16 residues. After removal of 7 bases from V and 6 bases from J, the junction contained 13 bases not matched to a gene. Per the germline V gene, CDR1 is MNHNS and CDR2 is SASEGT. The CDR3 protein is CASNLTGGKRTQPQHF. CDR3 coding DNA: TGTGCCAGCAACTTGACAGGGGGTAAGAGGACTCAGCCCCAGCATTTT.

The chain recombines TRBV19 with TRBJ2-3, with TRBD2 matching 13 bases. Germline trimming cut 6 bases from V and 5 bases from J; bases unmatched to any gene: 5. Germline V gives CDR1 LNHDA, CDR2 SQIVND (reference sequence). The CDR3 covers 15 residues. DNA of the CDR3: TGTGCCAGTAGGGGACTAGCGGGGAGTCTAGATACGCAGTATTTT. Its protein is CASRGLAGSLDTQYF.

V usage is TRBV7-2 and J usage is TRBJ1-2; D not resolved. The CDR3 is made up of 12 amino acids. V lost 5 bases, J lost 8 bases, and 12 bases lay in between. Germline CDR1 is SGHTA and CDR2 is FQGNSA. The DNA of the CDR3 is TGTGCCAGCAGCCCCCCGACTTTGGGCTACACCTTC. It specifies CASSPPTLGYTF. Together with reference TRBV7-2 and TRBJ1-2, the CDR3 gives the full variable domain: GAGVSQSPSNKVTEKGKDVELRCDPISGHTALYWYRQSLGQGLEFLIYFQGNSAPDKSGLPSDRFSAERTGGSVSTLTIQRTQQEDSAVYLCASSPPTLGYTFGSGTRLTVV.

CDR3 DNA: TGTGCCACCAGCAAGGCGCGGGGGACAGGGAGTCTCGAGCAGTACTTC. This sequence encodes CATSKARGTGSLEQYF. V and J are TRBV15 and TRBJ2-7; 9 positions match TRBD1. This CDR3 spans 16 amino acids. Germline values: CDR1 LNHNV, CDR2 YYDKDF (reference sequence). Trimming removed 4 bases from V and 6 bases from J; junction bases left unmatched: 13.

This chain links TRBV4-1 with TRBJ2-7, with 10 bases that match TRBD1. From germline, CDR1 is MGHRA and CDR2 YSYEKL. The CDR3 consists of 18 residues. Trimming cost V 3 bases and J 3 bases; bases outside gene matches: 14. The CDR3 bases are TGCGCCAGCAGCCACGCTCTCATGGTGGGACAGGGGAGCTACGAGCAGTACTTC. The encoded protein is CASSHALMVGQGSYEQYF.

The V gene is TRBV30, the J gene TRBJ1-2; D is possibly TRBD1 (5 bases). The germline V gene encodes CDR1 GTSNPN and CDR2 SVGIG (reference sequence). The CDR3 runs 14 residues. Deletions cut 6 bases from V and 4 bases from J, with 18 bases between. The CDR3 protein is CACSQGVGTYGYTF. CDR3 DNA sequence: TGTGCCTGTTCTCAGGGAGTGGGTACCTATGGCTACACCTTC.

In its sample, this clonotype was seen once. The V and J genes are TRBV2 and TRBJ1-1; possibly TRBD1 for D (5 bases). Germline loops: CDR1 SNHLY, CDR2 FYNNEI. The V end lost 4 bases, the J end lost 0 bases, and 12 bases lay between the germline ends. There are 15 residues in the CDR3. As DNA, the CDR3 is TGTGCCAGCAGTGGGTCAGGGAACATGAACACTGAAGCTTTCTTT. Its protein product is CASSGSGNMNTEAFF.

The chain couples TRBV7-9 to TRBJ1-5; D uncertain. Germline CDR1 reads SEHNR; CDR2 reads FQNEAQ (reference sequence). V lost 0 bases, J lost 7 bases, and 13 bases lay in between. The CDR3 is 15 residues long. The CDR3 nucleotides read TGTGCCAGCAGCTTAGCGGGTGCCAGACTACAGCCCCAGCATTTT. Translation gives CASSLAGARLQPQHF.

The chain is built from TRBV20-1 and TRBJ1-2, with 8 positions matching TRBD1. The CDR3 runs to 15 residues. The V gene end was trimmed by 1 base and the J gene end by 2 bases; junction bases not matched to a gene: 6. The germline gives CDR1 DFQATT, CDR2 SNEGSKA (reference sequence). CDR3 bases: TGCAGTGCTAGAGTAAGCAGGGGGCTGAACTATGGCTACACCTTC. It is translated as CSARVSRGLNYGYTF.

This CDR3 reads CASSFYLSHGYTF. CDR3 DNA sequence: TGTGCCAGCAGCTTTTACCTAAGTCATGGCTACACCTTC. V usage is TRBV7-9 and J usage is TRBJ1-2; D remains unclear. V lost 3 bases, J lost 6 bases, and 11 bases lay in between. The V gene's germline CDR1 is SEHNR and CDR2 FQNEAQ (reference sequence). The CDR3 consists of 13 residues.

This rearrangement joins TRBV28 to TRBJ1-2; tentative D call: TRBD1 (5 bases). Between the trimmed V and J ends, which lost 7 bases and 2 bases, there was a span of 14 bases. Germline loops: CDR1 MDHEN, CDR2 SYDVKM. The CDR3 length is 14 residues. CDR3 nucleotides: TGTGCCAGCACCCCACCAGAGGGGAACTATGGCTACACCTTC. Amino acids: CASTPPEGNYGYTF.

The chain recombines TRBV18 with TRBJ2-3; 9 bases fit TRBD2. The junction had 1 base not matched to a gene; V was cut back by 3 bases and J by 0 bases. The CDR3 runs to 15 residues. Germline V CDR1 and CDR2: KGHSH, LQKENI. This CDR3 reads CASSPTSGSTDTQYF. CDR3 coding DNA: TGTGCCAGCTCACCGACTAGCGGTAGCACAGATACGCAGTATTTT.

The CDR3 here is CATSSGAGGYTF. The CDR3 nucleotides read TGTGCCACCAGCTCAGGGGCGGGTGGCTACACCTTC. The V gene is TRBV24-1, the J gene TRBJ1-2; possibly TRBD1 for D (6 bases). Trimming pared 7 bases from V and 7 bases from J, leaving 12 bases between. Per the germline V gene, CDR1 is KGHDR and CDR2 is SFDVKD. CDR3 length: 12 amino acids.

This chain links TRBV6-2 or TRBV6-3 with TRBJ2-1, with 8 bases identical to TRBD2. The CDR3 runs to 16 residues. Per the germline V gene, CDR1 is MNHEY and CDR2 is SVGEGT. V shed 6 bases and J 8 bases; nucleotides not matched to a gene: 15. Written as DNA, the CDR3 is TGTGCCAGCAGCCCGTCGGGAGCGGGAGATAGACATGAGCAGTTCTTC. Translation: CASSPSGAGDRHEQFF.

This clonotype came up a few times. This sequence joins TRBV6-5 and TRBJ2-2; D is perhaps TRBD2 (5 bases). CDR3 length: 14 residues. The V end was cut by 1 base, the J end by 6 bases, with 9 bases between. CDR1 MNHEY and CDR2 SVGAGI come from the germline V gene. CDR3 loop: CASSYLAEAGELFF. For the CDR3, the DNA is TGTGCCAGCAGTTACTTGGCGGAGGCCGGGGAGCTGTTTTTT.

This clonotype was detected once. The chain uses TRBV19 and TRBJ2-1; TRBD2 matches at 15 bases. Germline loops: CDR1 LNHDA, CDR2 SQIVND (reference sequence). The V segment lost 0 bases and the J segment 14 bases; nucleotides outside the gene matches: 5. The CDR3 covers 15 residues. The CDR3 DNA reads as TGTGCCAGTAGTATAGATGGGACTAGCGGGAGGCGTAAGTTCTTC. It encodes CASSIDGTSGRRKFF. The variable domain in full, with the rest retrieved from reference TRBV19 and TRBJ2-1, is DGGITQSPKYLFRKEGQNVTLSCEQNLNHDAMYWYRQDPGQGLRLIYYSQIVNDFQKGDIAEGYSVSREKKESFPLTVTSAQKNPTAFYLCASSIDGTSGRRKFFGPGTRLTVL.

This clonotype is judged large (0.1 to 1%). This sequence joins TRBV24-1 and TRBJ2-3, with a weak D call TRBD1 (5 bases). CDR1 and CDR2 (germline): KGHDR, SFDVKD. This CDR3 is built from 16 residues. V was trimmed by 3 bases and J by 7 bases, leaving 19 bases between them. The DNA for the CDR3 is TGTGCCACCAGTGATGCAACAGGACAAAGTCGAAATACGCAGTATTTT. Translating gives CATSDATGQSRNTQYF.

The chain employs TRBV6-1 and TRBJ2-7, with D possibly called TRBD1 or TRBD2 (6 bases each). Germline-derived CDR1 and CDR2 are MNHNS and SASEGT. V was shortened by 5 bases and J by 2 bases, with 13 bases between the two germline ends. CDR3 length: 14 residues. The CDR3 reads CASSPRGLAYEQYF. DNA of the CDR3: TGTGCCAGCAGTCCCAGGGGACTGGCCTACGAGCAGTACTTC.

This clonotype appeared a single time. The genes are TRBV7-6 and TRBJ2-1; D gene ambiguous. CDR3 length: 15 residues. V dropped 5 bases and J dropped 9 bases, with 20 bases sitting between them. CDR1 is SGHVS, CDR2 FNYEAQ, per germline. CDR3 protein: CASSPQSNPQTEQFF. Written as DNA, the CDR3 is TGTGCCAGCAGCCCCCAGTCGAACCCACAAACTGAGCAGTTCTTC.

The chain links TRBV20-1 to TRBJ2-7; 12 nucleotides agree with TRBD2. Trimming removed 2 bases from V and 6 bases from J; junction bases left unmatched: 8. The CDR3 is 15 residues long. The V gene's germline CDR1 is DFQATT and CDR2 SNEGSKA (reference sequence). The chain's CDR3 is CSARPPSGRALEQYF. CDR3 in DNA: TGCAGTGCTAGACCCCCTAGCGGGAGGGCCCTCGAGCAGTACTTC.